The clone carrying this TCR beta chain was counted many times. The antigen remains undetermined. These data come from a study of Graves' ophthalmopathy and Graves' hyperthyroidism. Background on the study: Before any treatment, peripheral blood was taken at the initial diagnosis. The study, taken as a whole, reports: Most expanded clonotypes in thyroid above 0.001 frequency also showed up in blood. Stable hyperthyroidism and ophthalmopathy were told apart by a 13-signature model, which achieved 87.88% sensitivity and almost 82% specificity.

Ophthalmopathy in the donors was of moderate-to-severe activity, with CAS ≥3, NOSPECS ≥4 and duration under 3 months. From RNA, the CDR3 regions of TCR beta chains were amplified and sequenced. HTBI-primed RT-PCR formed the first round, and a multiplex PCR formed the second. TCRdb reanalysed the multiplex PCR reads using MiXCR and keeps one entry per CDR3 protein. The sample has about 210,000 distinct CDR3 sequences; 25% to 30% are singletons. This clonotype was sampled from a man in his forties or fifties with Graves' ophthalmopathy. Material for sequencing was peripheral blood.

CDR3: CASGLSGSTGELFF. CDR3 sequence (DNA): TGTGCTAGTGGTTTAAGTGGGAGCACCGGGGAGCTGTTTTTT. The chain combines TRBV12-5 with TRBJ2-2; maybe TRBD2 (5 bases). This CDR3 has 14 amino acids. Germline V CDR1 and CDR2: LGHNT, FRNRAP. Trimming shortened V by 3 bases and J by 4 bases, and 9 bases separated the two germline ends.